The entry below gives a single T cell receptor (beta chain) sequence along with its context. TCRdb keeps only in-frame clones here, not all; method: immunoSEQ multiplex PCR. Of 45,000 to 50,000 clones in the sample, around 89% were seen once. The data belong to a study of OX40 agonist ivuxolimab in advanced cancers. The wider study: Dosing consisted of intravenous ivuxolimab at 0.01 to 10 mg/kg every 2 weeks. Head and neck, renal cell, melanoma or hepatocellular carcinoma were the cancers that dose-escalation patients had. Prior checkpoint blockade (anti-PD-1, anti-PD-L1 or anti-CTLA-4) was permitted; 40% had it.

Trimming stripped 4 bases from V and 7 bases from J, with 9 bases between. Germline V lookup: CDR1 SGHNT, CDR2 YYREEE (reference sequence). The CDR3 length is 12 residues. V and J are TRBV5-4 and TRBJ1-5; unclear D gene. This TCR derives from an adult with an advanced solid tumor such as melanoma, head and neck, liver or kidney cancer. Sequencing used CD4+ or CD8+ T cells sorted from blood, obtained in a trial of the OX40 agonist ivuxolimab. CDR3 sequence reads: CASSVGGQPQHF. Written as DNA, the CDR3 is TGTGCCAGCAGCGTGGGTGGGCAGCCCCAGCATTTT.